The clone carrying this T cell receptor beta chain was detected a few times. Its antigen is not known. Investigators prepared the TCR beta libraries by applying iRepertoire HTBI primers and Arm-PCR of CDR3 regions. From the multiplex PCR reads, TCRdb called clonotypes with MiXCR, one entry per CDR3 protein. This table holds roughly 610,000 distinct CDR3 sequences, about 16% found once. The sample comes from a study of regulatory T cells in long-lasting Graves disease. Time point defined: newly diagnosed GD, antithyroid drugs for less than 3 months. Following extraction of RNA from PBMCs, that RNA was used to make the TCR library. CDR3 length: 13 amino acids. V was clipped by 10 bases and J by 2 bases, with 15 bases between them. Germline V gene lookup returns CDR1 LNHDA and CDR2 SQIVND (reference sequence). The study's findings and limits: TCR diversity was lower in persistent Graves' patients (versus newly diagnosed ones). TRBV28, TRBJ1-2 and TRBJ2-5 were segments that persistent disease favored.

These same records also appear under a second study, on T cells in Graves' hyperthyroidism and ophthalmopathy. In that study: Using the HTBI primer set, a first-round RT-PCR was run on the TCR CDR3.

The source material was peripheral blood mononuclear cells (PBMCs), sampled at new diagnosis, from a patient treated with antithyroid drugs. This sequence joins TRBV19 and TRBJ2-7, with D perhaps matching TRBD2 (5 bases). The clonotype comes from a man in his late teens or twenties with Graves disease. The CDR3 loop is CATMDPTTYEQYF. CDR3 in DNA: TGTGCCACTATGGACCCGACTACCTACGAGCAGTACTTC.